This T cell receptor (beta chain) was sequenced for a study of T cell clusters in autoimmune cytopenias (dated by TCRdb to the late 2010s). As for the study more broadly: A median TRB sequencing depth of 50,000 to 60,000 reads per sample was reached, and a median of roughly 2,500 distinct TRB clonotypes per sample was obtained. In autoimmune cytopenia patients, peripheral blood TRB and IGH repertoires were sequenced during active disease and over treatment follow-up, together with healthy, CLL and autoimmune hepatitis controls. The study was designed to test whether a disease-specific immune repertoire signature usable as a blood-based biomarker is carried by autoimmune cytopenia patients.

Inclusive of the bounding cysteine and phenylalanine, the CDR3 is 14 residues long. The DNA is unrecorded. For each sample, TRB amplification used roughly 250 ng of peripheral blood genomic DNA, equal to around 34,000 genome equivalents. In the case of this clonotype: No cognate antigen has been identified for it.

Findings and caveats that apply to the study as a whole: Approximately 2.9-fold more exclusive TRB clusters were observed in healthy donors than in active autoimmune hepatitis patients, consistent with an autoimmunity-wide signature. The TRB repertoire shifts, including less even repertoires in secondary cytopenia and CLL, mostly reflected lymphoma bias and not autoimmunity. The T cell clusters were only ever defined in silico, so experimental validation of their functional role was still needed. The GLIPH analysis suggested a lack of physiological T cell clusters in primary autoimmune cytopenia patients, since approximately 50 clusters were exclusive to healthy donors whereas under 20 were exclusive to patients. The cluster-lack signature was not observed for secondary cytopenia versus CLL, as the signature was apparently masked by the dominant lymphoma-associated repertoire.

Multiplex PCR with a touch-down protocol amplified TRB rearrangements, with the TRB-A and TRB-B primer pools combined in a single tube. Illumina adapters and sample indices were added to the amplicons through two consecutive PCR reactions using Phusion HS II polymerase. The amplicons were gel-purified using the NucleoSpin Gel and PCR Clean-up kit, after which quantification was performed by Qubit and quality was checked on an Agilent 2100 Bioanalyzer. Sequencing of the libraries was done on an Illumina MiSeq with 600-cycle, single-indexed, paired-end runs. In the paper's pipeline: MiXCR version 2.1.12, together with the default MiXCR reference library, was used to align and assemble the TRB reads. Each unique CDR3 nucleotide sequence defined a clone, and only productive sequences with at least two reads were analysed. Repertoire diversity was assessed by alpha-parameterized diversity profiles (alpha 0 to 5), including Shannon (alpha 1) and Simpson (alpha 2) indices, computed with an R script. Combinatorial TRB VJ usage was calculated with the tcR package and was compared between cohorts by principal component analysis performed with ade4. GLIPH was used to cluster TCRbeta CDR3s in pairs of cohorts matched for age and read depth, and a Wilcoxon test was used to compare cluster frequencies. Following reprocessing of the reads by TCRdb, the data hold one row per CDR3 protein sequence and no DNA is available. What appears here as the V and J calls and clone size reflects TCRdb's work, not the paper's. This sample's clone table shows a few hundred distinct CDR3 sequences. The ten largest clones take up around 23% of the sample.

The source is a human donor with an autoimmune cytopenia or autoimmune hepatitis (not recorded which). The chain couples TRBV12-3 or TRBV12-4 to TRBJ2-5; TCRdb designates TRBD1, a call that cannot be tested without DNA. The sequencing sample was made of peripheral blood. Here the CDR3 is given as CASSSTGGLETQYF.